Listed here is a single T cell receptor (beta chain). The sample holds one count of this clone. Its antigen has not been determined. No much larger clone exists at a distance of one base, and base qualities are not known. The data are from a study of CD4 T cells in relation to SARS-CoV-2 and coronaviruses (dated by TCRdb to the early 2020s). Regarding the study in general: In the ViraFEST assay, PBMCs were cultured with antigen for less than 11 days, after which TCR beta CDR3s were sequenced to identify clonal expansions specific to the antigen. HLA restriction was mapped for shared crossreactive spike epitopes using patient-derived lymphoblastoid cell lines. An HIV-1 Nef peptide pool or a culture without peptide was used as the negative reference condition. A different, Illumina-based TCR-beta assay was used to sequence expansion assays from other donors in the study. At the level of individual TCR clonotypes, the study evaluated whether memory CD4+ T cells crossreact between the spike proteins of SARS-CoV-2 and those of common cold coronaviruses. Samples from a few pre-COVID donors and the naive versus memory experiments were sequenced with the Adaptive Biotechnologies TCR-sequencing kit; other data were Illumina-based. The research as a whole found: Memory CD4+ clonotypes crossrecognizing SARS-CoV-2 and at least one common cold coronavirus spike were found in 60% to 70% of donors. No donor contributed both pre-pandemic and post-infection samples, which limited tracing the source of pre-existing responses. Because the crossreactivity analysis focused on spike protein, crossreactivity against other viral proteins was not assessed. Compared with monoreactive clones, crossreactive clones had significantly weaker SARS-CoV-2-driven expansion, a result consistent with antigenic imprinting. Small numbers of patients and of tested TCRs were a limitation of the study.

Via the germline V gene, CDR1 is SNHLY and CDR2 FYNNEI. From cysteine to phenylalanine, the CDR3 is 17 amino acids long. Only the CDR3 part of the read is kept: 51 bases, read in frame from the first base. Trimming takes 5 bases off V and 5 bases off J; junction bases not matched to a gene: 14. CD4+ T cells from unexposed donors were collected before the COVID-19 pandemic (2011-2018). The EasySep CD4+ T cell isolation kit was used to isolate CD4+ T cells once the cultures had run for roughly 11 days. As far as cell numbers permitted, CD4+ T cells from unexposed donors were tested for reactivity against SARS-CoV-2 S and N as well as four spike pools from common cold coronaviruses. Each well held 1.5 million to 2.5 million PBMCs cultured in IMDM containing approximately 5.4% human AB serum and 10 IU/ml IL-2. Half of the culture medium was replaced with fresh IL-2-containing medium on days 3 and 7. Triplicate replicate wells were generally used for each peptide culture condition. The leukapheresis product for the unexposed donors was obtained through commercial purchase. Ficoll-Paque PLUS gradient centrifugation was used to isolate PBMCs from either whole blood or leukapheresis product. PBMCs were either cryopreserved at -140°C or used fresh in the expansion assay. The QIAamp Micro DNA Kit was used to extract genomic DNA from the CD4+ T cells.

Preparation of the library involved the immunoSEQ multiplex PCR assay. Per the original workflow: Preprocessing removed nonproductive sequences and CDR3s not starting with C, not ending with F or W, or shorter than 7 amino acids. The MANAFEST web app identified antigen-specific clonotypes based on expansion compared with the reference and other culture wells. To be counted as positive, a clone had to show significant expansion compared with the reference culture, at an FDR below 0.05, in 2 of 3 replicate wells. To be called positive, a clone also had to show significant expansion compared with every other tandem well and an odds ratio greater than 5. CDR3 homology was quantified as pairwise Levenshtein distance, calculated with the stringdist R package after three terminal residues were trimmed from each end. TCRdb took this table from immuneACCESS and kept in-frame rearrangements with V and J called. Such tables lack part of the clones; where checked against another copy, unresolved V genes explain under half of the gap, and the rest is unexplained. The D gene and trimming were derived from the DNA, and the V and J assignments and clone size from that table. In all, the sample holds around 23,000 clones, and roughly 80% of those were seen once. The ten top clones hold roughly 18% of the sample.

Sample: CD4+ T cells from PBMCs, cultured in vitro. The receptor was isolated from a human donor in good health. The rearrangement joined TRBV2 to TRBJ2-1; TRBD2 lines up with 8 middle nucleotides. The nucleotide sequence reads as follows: TGTGCCAGCAGTTTCAGCTCAGCGGGAGCCGGAGACAATGAGCAGTTCTTC. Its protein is CASSFSSAGAGDNEQFF.